This TCR beta chain stems from a study of blood T cell repertoires in COVID-19. For the study at large: The United States, Italy and Spain supplied acute and convalescent COVID-19 samples.

Losses at the gene ends were 3 bases for V and 2 bases for J; bases not matched to a gene: 5. Germline CDR1 SGHRS, CDR2 YFSETQ. The CDR3 covers 15 residues. The table came from immunoSEQ multiplex PCR; TCRdb's copy has only in-frame clones and leaves some out. This table holds about 220,000 clones, roughly 85% found once. Source material: peripheral blood. V usage is TRBV5-1 and J usage is TRBJ1-1, with 9 bases matching TRBD1. This clonotype was sampled from a woman over 75 with acute or convalescent COVID-19. The CDR3 spells CASSSLTGGNTEAFF. CDR3 nucleotides: TGCGCCAGCAGCTCACTTACAGGGGGCAACACTGAAGCTTTCTTT.